These 28 T cell receptor beta chains originate from one sample sequenced in a study of blood T cell repertoires in COVID-19. Assay: immunoSEQ multiplex PCR; the TCRdb copy retains only in-frame clones and omits some. Altogether 90,000 or so clones are present, around 90% being singletons, with the ten largest covering about 5%. The sample consisted of peripheral blood. Source of these receptors: a man aged 55 to 70 with COVID-19, enrolled during active disease.

This clone was seen only a few times. The V and J genes are TRBV5-1 and TRBJ2-1, with a tentative D call TRBD1 (10 bases). Trimming cost V 0 bases and J 7 bases, with 17 bases left between them. Germline loops: CDR1 SGHRS, CDR2 YFSETQ. The CDR3 spans 16 residues. The CDR3 bases are TGCGCCAGCAGCTTGGAGCTAGCGGGACAGGGGAATGAGCAGTTCTTC. This encodes CASSLELAGQGNEQFF.

This clone was found a few times. Here the CDR3 reads CASSLSGGNYNEQFF. The CDR3 DNA reads as TGTGCCAGCAGCTTGTCCGGCGGGAACTACAATGAGCAGTTCTTC. The rearrangement joins TRBV5-8 to TRBJ2-1; TRBD2 might be the D (6 bases). The germline V gene encodes CDR1 SGHTS and CDR2 YDEGEE. Trimming pared 1 base from V and 3 bases from J, leaving 11 bases between. The CDR3 has 15 amino acids.

This chain connects TRBV27 to TRBJ2-1, with 11 bases that match TRBD2. CDR3 length equals 16 residues. V gave up 7 bases and J gave up 0 bases; unmatched junction bases: 5. Germline V CDR1 and CDR2: MNHEY, SMNVEV (reference sequence). The CDR3 loop reads CASTETSGVSYNEQFF. The CDR3, as DNA: TGTGCCAGCACCGAGACTAGCGGGGTCTCCTACAATGAGCAGTTCTTC.

The rearrangement joins TRBV6-6 to TRBJ1-6; D unresolved. The germline V and J ends were trimmed by 8 bases and 0 bases, with 8 bases remaining between them. Per the germline V gene, CDR1 is MNHNY and CDR2 is SVGAGI (reference sequence). The CDR3 has 14 amino acids. DNA of the CDR3: TGTGCCAGCGGTTCCAACTCCTATAATTCACCCCTCCACTTT. Translation: CASGSNSYNSPLHF.

This clone appeared once. V and J are TRBV4-1 and TRBJ2-5, with 10 bases matching TRBD1. The germline V gene has CDR1 MGHRA and CDR2 YSYEKL. CDR3 length: 15 amino acids. V was pared by 3 bases and J by 2 bases, with 3 bases of the junction left unmatched. CDR3 nucleotide sequence: TGCGCCAGCAGCCAGGGACAGGGGAGGCAAGAGACCCAGTACTTC. It yields the protein CASSQGQGRQETQYF.

This rearrangement joins TRBV19 to TRBJ2-2, with 10 bases aligning to TRBD1. The CDR3 is 13 residues long. After removal of 10 bases from V and 4 bases from J, the junction contained 3 bases not matched to a gene. Per the germline V gene, CDR1 is LNHDA and CDR2 is SQIVND (reference sequence). In DNA, the CDR3 is TGTGCCACCAGGACAGGGGGCACCGGGGAGCTGTTTTTT. This sequence encodes CATRTGGTGELFF.

The chain couples TRBV11-2 to TRBJ2-5; D may be TRBD1 (6 bases). Germline values: CDR1 SGHAT, CDR2 FQNNGV. CDR3 size: 14 residues. Trimming pared 4 bases from V and 2 bases from J, leaving 11 bases between. This CDR3 is CASSSWDKQETQYF. CDR3 nucleotides: TGTGCCAGCAGCTCTTGGGACAAGCAAGAGACCCAGTACTTC.

V usage is TRBV4-2 and J usage is TRBJ2-5; no definite D call. Germline V gene data show CDR1 as LGHNA and CDR2 as YNFKEQ. The CDR3 is 14 residues long. V shed 1 base and J shed 2 bases, with 8 bases lying between them. The CDR3 sequence: CASSQGAGQETQYF. Here the CDR3 DNA reads TGTGCCAGCAGCCAAGGGGCAGGACAAGAGACCCAGTACTTC.

The V call is TRBV28, the J call TRBJ1-5, with 8 bases fitting TRBD1. Germline V CDR1 and CDR2: MDHEN, SYDVKM. The J segment lost 5 bases and the V segment lost 4 bases, leaving 7 bases of the junction unmatched. The CDR3 runs to 15 residues. CDR3 region: CASSSQGASHQPQHF. The CDR3 DNA is TGTGCCAGCAGTTCCCAGGGGGCTTCTCATCAGCCCCAGCATTTT.

The chain couples TRBV11-3 to TRBJ1-1; the match to TRBD1 covers 7 bases. Germline CDR1 reads SGHNT; CDR2 reads YENEEA. Unmatched junction bases numbered 8, after V lost 4 bases and J lost 6 bases. This CDR3 is built from 14 residues. CDR3 in DNA: TGTGCCAGCAGCTCCGTCAGGGGGGACGCTGAAGCTTTCTTT. Amino acid sequence: CASSSVRGDAEAFF.

The chain carries TRBV15 and TRBJ2-7; TRBD1 might be the D (6 bases). The CDR3 runs to 15 residues. Trimming took 3 bases from V and 7 from J, leaving 19 bases between them. Per the germline V gene, CDR1 is LNHNV and CDR2 is YYDKDF (reference sequence). The CDR3 DNA sequence: TGTGCCACCAGCAGGGTCGGGACGTCAGGGGCAGAGCAGTACTTC. Translating gives CATSRVGTSGAEQYF.

The chain has TRBV4-3 and TRBJ1-5; maybe TRBD1 (6 bases). Germline V CDR1 and CDR2: LGHNA, YSLEER. This CDR3 has 19 residues. Trimming removed 0 bases at V and 3 bases at J, with 21 bases between. The CDR3 region has the DNA TGCGCCAGCAGCCAAGATCGGACAAAGACAGGAGGTAACAATCAGCCCCAGCATTTT. This codes for CASSQDRTKTGGNNQPQHF.

The CDR3 spells CASSLGYGTGTYEQYF. CDR3 coding DNA: TGCGCCAGCAGCCTGGGGTACGGGACAGGGACCTACGAGCAGTACTTC. This rearrangement joins TRBV5-1 to TRBJ2-7, with 9 bases that match TRBD1. Unmatched junction bases numbered 10, after V lost 4 bases and J lost 2 bases. The CDR3 is made up of 16 amino acids. The V gene's germline CDR1 is SGHRS and CDR2 YFSETQ. Full variable domain (outside the CDR3, taken from reference TRBV5-1 and TRBJ2-7): KAGVTQTPRYLIKTRGQQVTLSCSPISGHRSVSWYQQTPGQGLQFLFEYFSETQRNKGNFPGRFSGRQFSNSRSEMNVSTLELGDSALYLCASSLGYGTGTYEQYFGPGTRLTVT.

The J gene is TRBJ1-4, the V gene TRBV2, with 8 bases matching TRBD1. This CDR3 comprises 15 residues. J gave up 7 bases and V 1 base, and 5 bases lay outside the gene matches. Germline loops: CDR1 SNHLY, CDR2 FYNNEI. The CDR3 region has the DNA TGTGCCAGCAGTGAAGGCAGGGGGCAAGGTGAAAAACTGTTTTTT. This gives the protein CASSEGRGQGEKLFF.

The chain has TRBV5-5 and TRBJ1-4; no firm D call. The germline gives CDR1 SGHKS, CDR2 YYEKEE (reference sequence). V lost 4 bases, J lost 8 bases, and 12 bases lay in between. The CDR3 is made up of 13 amino acids. CDR3 sequence: CASSVFTREKLFF. DNA for the CDR3: TGTGCCAGCAGCGTGTTCACACGAGAAAAACTGTTTTTT.

This clone was counted ten times or more. The chain links TRBV11-2 to TRBJ2-5; perhaps TRBD2 as D (5 bases). The ends were cut back, 6 bases at V and 5 bases at J, with 10 bases in the middle. The CDR3 runs to 12 residues. The germline V gene has CDR1 SGHAT and CDR2 FQNNGV. In DNA, the CDR3 is TGTGCCAGCAGTGGGAGTGGTGAGACCCAGTACTTC. Translated, it gives CASSGSGETQYF.

The chain employs TRBV7-9 and TRBJ1-2; 9 bases agree with TRBD1. V was pared by 7 bases and J by 4 bases, with 10 bases of the junction left unmatched. Looked up from germline, CDR1 is SEHNR and CDR2 is FQNEAQ (reference sequence). This CDR3 has 15 residues. Written as DNA, the CDR3 is TGTGCCAGCACCCCCCCAGGGACAGGGACCTATGGCTACACCTTC. Its translation is CASTPPGTGTYGYTF.

V usage is TRBV6-6 and J usage is TRBJ1-1, with D uncertain. V was clipped by 6 bases and J by 0 bases, with 17 bases between them. This CDR3 is built from 16 residues. Germline loops: CDR1 MNHNY, CDR2 SVGAGI (reference sequence). The chain's CDR3 is CASSPAGSDMNTEAFF. For the CDR3, the DNA is TGTGCCAGCAGCCCGGCGGGTAGTGATATGAACACTGAAGCTTTCTTT.

V is TRBV5-1 and J is TRBJ1-4, with TRBD1 identical over 9 bases. Per germline, CDR1 SGHRS and CDR2 YFSETQ. Losses at the gene ends were 4 bases for V and 4 bases for J; bases not matched to a gene: 2. The CDR3 runs 14 residues. The CDR3 nucleotides read TGCGCCAGCAGCGGACAGGGGTATAATGAAAAACTGTTTTTT. This sequence encodes CASSGQGYNEKLFF.

V gene TRBV7-2 combines with J gene TRBJ2-7, with TRBD2 as a possible D gene (6 bases). The V gene's germline CDR1 is SGHTA and CDR2 FQGNSA. V lost 0 bases to trimming and J lost 4 bases, with 10 bases between them. The CDR3 runs to 14 residues. The DNA for the CDR3 is TGTGCCAGCAGCTTAGCCTTGGGGGGATACGAGCAGTACTTC. Translation: CASSLALGGYEQYF. The full variable domain, in which reference TRBV7-2 and TRBJ2-7 provide the parts outside the CDR3, is GAGVSQSPSNKVTEKGKDVELRCDPISGHTALYWYRQSLGQGLEFLIYFQGNSAPDKSGLPSDRFSAERTGGSVSTLTIQRTQQEDSAVYLCASSLALGGYEQYFGPGTRLTVT.

The chain uses TRBV19 and TRBJ2-3, with D tentatively TRBD2 (6 bases). V shed 3 bases and J shed 3 bases, with 10 bases lying between them. Germline V gene lookup returns CDR1 LNHDA and CDR2 SQIVND (reference sequence). CDR3 length: 14 amino acids. The CDR3 sequence: CASSIGSGTDTQYF. The CDR3 nucleotides read TGTGCCAGTAGTATCGGGAGTGGTACAGATACGCAGTATTTT.

The V and J genes are TRBV3-1 (or the pseudogene TRBV3-2) and TRBJ2-1, with D possibly TRBD2 on 6 matching bases. Germline CDR1 is LGHDT and CDR2 is YNNKEL (reference sequence). V lost 4 bases, J lost 10 bases, and 11 bases lay in between. This CDR3 is 12 amino acids long. In DNA, the CDR3 is TGTGCCAGCAGCCTTAGCGGAGGCGAGCAGTTCTTC. It encodes CASSLSGGEQFF.

The V gene is TRBV2, the J gene TRBJ2-1; D might be TRBD2 (6 bases). From germline, CDR1 is SNHLY and CDR2 FYNNEI. The CDR3 totals 16 residues. Trimming took 7 bases from V and 2 from J, leaving 18 bases between them. The CDR3 reads CASNLNLASAYNEQFF. The CDR3 DNA reads as TGTGCCAGCAACCTTAACCTAGCGAGCGCCTACAATGAGCAGTTCTTC.

This chain uses TRBV7-3 with TRBJ2-2; D is ambiguous. CDR1 is SGHTA and CDR2 is FQGTGA in the germline V gene. The CDR3 extends over 13 amino acids. Between the trimmed V and J ends, which lost 5 bases and 6 bases, there was a span of 10 bases. This CDR3 is CASSPGEAGELFF. The CDR3 coding sequence is TGTGCCAGCAGCCCCGGAGAGGCCGGGGAGCTGTTTTTT.

The gene calls are TRBV19 and TRBJ2-3; D is unclear. In germline, CDR1 is LNHDA, CDR2 SQIVND (reference sequence). The CDR3 is 13 residues long. V shed 3 bases and J shed 1 base, with 5 bases lying between them. The CDR3 is CASSIGRTDTQYF. The CDR3 bases are TGTGCCAGTAGTATTGGCCGCACAGATACGCAGTATTTT.

The genes are TRBV6-1 and TRBJ2-7, with 9 bases fitting TRBD2. Germline CDR1 MNHNS, CDR2 SASEGT. V shed 1 base and J 2 bases; nucleotides not matched to a gene: 3. The CDR3 extends over 15 amino acids. The CDR3 spells CASSEGLAVAYEQYF. The CDR3 DNA follows: TGTGCCAGCAGTGAAGGACTAGCGGTGGCCTACGAGCAGTACTTC.

V usage is TRBV10-3 and J usage is TRBJ1-1; a weak D match, TRBD1 (6 bases). There are 11 residues in the CDR3. Germline V lookup: CDR1 ENHRY, CDR2 SYGVKD. V was cut by 6 bases and J by 8 bases, with 10 bases left in between. The CDR3, as DNA: TGTGCCATCAGCAAGGGGGTCGAAGCTTTCTTT. It yields the protein CAISKGVEAFF.

DNA of the CDR3: TGTGCCACCTCACTCAGGGGGCCAGAGACCCAGTACTTC. Translating it yields CATSLRGPETQYF. The chain joins TRBV5-6 to TRBJ2-5; TRBD1 matches at 8 bases. V shed 9 bases and J 4 bases; nucleotides not matched to a gene: 8. CDR1 is SGHDT and CDR2 is YYEEEE in the germline V gene. The CDR3 extends over 13 amino acids. Filled out from reference TRBV5-6 and TRBJ2-5, the complete variable domain reads DAGVTQSPTHLIKTRGQQVTLRCSPKSGHDTVSWYQQALGQGPQFIFQYYEEEERQRGNFPDRFSGHQFPNYSSELNVNALLLGDSALYLCATSLRGPETQYFGPGTRLLVL.